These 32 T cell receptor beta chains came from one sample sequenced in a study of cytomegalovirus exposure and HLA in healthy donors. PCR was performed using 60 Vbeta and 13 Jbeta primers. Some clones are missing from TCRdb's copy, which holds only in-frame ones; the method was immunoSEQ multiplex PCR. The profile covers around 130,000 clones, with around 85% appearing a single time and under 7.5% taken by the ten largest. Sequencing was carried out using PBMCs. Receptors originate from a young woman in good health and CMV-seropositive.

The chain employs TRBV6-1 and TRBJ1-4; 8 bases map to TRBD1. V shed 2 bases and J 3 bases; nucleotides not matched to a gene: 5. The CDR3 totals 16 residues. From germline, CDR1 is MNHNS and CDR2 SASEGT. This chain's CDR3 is CASSEQGAGSNEKLFF. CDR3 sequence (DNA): TGTGCCAGCAGTGAACAGGGGGCAGGGTCTAATGAAAAACTGTTTTTT.

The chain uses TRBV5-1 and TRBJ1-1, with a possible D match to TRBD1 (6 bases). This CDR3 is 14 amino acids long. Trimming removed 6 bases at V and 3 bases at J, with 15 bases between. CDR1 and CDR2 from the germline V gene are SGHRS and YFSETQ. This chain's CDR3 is CASTSVGGDTEAFF. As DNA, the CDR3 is TGCGCCAGCACTAGCGTAGGGGGGGACACTGAAGCTTTCTTT.

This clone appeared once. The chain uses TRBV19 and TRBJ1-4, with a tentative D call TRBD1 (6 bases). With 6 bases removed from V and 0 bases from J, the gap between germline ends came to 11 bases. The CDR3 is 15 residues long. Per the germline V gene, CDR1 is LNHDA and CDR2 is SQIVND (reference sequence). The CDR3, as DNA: TGTGCCAGTAGGCCGAACAGGGCAACTAATGAAAAACTGTTTTTT. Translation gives CASRPNRATNEKLFF.

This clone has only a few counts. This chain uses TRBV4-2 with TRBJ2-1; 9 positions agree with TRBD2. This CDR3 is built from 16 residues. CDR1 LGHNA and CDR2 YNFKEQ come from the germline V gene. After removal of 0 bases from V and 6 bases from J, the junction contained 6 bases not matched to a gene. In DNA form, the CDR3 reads TGTGCCAGCAGCCAAGATGAAATAGCGGGAGTCAATGAGCAGTTCTTC. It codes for CASSQDEIAGVNEQFF.

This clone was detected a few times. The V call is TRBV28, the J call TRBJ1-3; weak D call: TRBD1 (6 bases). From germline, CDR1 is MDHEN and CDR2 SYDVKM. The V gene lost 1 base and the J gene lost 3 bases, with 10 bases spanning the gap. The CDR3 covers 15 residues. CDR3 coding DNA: TGTGCCAGCAGTTTATCCGGGACATTTGGAAACACCATATATTTT. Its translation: CASSLSGTFGNTIYF.

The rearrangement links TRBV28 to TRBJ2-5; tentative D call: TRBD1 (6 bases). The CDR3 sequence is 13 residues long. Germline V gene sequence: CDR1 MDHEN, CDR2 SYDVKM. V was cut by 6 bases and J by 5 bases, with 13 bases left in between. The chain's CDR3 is CASSTTGMETQYF. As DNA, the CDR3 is TGTGCCAGCAGCACCACAGGGATGGAGACCCAGTACTTC.

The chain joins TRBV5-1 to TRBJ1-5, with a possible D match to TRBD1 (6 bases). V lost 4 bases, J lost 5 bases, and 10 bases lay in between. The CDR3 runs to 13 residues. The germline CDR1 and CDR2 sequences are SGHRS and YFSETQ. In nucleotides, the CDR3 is TGCGCCAGCAGCGCGGACAGTGATCAGCCCCAGCATTTT. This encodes CASSADSDQPQHF.

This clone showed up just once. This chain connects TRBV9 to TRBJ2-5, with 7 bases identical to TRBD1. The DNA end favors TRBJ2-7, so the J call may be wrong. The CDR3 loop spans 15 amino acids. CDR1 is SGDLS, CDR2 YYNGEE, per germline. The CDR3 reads CASSGPTGDPYEQYF. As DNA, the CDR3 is TGTGCCAGCAGCGGCCCCACAGGGGACCCTTACGAGCAGTACTTC.

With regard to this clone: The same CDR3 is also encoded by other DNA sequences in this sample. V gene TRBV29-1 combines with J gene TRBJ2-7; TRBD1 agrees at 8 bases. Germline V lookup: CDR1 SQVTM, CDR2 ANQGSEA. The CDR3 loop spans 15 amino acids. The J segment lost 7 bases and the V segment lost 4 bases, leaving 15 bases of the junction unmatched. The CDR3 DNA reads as TGCAGCGTTGGAGGGGACAGGTCCTCTACCAAGGAGCAGTACTTC. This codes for CSVGGDRSSTKEQYF.

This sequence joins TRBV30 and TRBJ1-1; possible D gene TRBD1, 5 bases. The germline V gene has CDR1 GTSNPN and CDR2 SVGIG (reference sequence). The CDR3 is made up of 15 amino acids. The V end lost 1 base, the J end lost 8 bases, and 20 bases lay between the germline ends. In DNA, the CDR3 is TGTGCCTGGAGTGGATATGGGGGAGGCCCCTCCGAAGCTTTCTTT. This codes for CAWSGYGGGPSEAFF. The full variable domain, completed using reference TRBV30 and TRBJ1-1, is SQTIHQWPATLVQPVGSPLSLECTVEGTSNPNLYWYRQAAGRGLQLLFYSVGIGQISSEVPQNLSASRPQDRQFILSSKKLLLSDSGFYLCAWSGYGGGPSEAFFGQGTRLTVV.

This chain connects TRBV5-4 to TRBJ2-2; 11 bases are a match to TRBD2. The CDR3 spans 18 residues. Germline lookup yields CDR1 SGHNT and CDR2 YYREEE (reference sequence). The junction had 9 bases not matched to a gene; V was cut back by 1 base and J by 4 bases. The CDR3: CASSLSASGLAATGELFF. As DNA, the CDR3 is TGTGCCAGCAGCTTGTCGGCATCGGGACTAGCGGCCACCGGGGAGCTGTTTTTT.

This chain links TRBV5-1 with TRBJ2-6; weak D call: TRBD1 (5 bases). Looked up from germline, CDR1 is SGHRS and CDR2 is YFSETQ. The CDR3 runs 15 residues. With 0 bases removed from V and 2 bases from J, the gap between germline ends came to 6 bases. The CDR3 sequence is CASSLAGTGANVLTF. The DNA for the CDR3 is TGCGCCAGCAGCTTGGCAGGGACTGGGGCCAACGTCCTGACTTTC.

The CDR3 region is CASSAQQRGGQETQYF. The CDR3 DNA sequence: TGTGCCAGTAGTGCCCAACAGAGGGGGGGCCAAGAGACCCAGTACTTC. The chain recombines TRBV19 with TRBJ2-5, with TRBD2 as a possible D gene (7 bases). CDR3 size: 16 residues. CDR1 and CDR2 (germline): LNHDA, SQIVND (reference sequence). V dropped 5 bases and J dropped 1 base, with 17 bases sitting between them.

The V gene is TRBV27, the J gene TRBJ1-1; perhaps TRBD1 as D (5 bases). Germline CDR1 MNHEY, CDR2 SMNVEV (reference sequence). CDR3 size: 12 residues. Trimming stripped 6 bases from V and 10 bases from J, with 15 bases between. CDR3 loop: CASSPPAGPAFF. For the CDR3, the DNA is TGTGCCAGCAGCCCACCAGCGGGACCAGCTTTCTTT.

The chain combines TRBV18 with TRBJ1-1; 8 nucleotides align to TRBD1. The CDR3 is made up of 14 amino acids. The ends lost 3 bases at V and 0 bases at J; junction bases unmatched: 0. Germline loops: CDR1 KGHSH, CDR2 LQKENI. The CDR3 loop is CASSPTGVNTEAFF. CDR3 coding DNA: TGTGCCAGCTCACCGACAGGGGTGAACACTGAAGCTTTCTTT.

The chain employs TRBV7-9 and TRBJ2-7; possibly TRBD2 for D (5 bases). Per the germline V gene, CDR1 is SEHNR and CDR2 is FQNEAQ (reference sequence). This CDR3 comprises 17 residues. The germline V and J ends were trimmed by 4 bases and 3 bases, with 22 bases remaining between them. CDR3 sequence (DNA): TGTGCCAGCAGCTCACCCGGGGTAGGAAACACTTTCTACGAGCAGTACTTC. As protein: CASSSPGVGNTFYEQYF.

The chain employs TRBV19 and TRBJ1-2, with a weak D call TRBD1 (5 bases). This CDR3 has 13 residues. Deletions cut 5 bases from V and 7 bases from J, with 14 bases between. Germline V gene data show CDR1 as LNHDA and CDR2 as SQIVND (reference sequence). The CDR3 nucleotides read TGTGCCAGTAGTCCCCGACAGCCCCTTGGCTACACCTTC. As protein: CASSPRQPLGYTF.

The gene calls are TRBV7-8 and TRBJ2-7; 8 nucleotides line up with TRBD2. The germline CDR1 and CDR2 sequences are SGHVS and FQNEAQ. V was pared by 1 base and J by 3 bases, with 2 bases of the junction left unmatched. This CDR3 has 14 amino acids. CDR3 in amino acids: CASSLGGGNYEQYF. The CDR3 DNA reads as TGTGCCAGCAGCTTAGGCGGGGGGAACTACGAGCAGTACTTC.

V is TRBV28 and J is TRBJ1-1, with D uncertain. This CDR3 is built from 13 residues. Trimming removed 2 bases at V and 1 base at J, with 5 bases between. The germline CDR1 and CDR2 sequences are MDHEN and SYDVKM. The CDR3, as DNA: TGTGCCAGCAGTTTAACAGAGAACACTGAAGCTTTCTTT. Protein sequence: CASSLTENTEAFF.

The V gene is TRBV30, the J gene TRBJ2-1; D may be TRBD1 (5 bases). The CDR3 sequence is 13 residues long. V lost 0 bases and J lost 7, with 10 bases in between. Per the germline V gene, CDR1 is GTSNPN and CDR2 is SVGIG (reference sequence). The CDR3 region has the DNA TGTGCCTGGAGTGTAGGGGCTATAAATGAGCAGTTCTTC. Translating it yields CAWSVGAINEQFF.

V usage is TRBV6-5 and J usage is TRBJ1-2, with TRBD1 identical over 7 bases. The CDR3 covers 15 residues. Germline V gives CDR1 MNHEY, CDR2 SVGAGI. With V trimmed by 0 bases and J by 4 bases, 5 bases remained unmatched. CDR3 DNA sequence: TGTGCCAGCAGTTACTCTGTGACAGGGACCTATGGCTACACCTTC. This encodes CASSYSVTGTYGYTF.

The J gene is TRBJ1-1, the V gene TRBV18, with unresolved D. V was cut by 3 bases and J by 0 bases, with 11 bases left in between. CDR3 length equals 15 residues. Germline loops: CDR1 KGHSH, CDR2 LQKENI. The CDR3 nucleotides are TGTGCCAGCTCACCCCCTAATGATCTGAACACTGAAGCTTTCTTT. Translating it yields CASSPPNDLNTEAFF.

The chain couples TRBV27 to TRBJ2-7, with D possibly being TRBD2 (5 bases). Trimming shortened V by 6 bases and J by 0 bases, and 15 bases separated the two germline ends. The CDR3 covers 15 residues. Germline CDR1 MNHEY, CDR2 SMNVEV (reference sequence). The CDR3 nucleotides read TGTGCCAGCAGCCGTAGCGTCCGGGGCTCCTACGAGCAGTACTTC. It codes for CASSRSVRGSYEQYF.

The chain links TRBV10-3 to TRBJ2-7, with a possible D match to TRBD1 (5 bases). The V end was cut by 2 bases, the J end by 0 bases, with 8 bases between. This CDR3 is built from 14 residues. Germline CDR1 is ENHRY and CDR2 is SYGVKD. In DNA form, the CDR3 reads TGTGCCATCAGTGAGACAGGTACCTCCTACGAGCAGTACTTC. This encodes CAISETGTSYEQYF.

CDR3 sequence reads: CASSDIWEQFF. DNA of the CDR3: TGTGCCAGCTCGGACATCTGGGAGCAGTTCTTC. V usage is TRBV6-6 and J usage is TRBJ2-1; D possibly corresponds to TRBD1 (5 bases). The CDR3 is 11 residues long. V gave up 8 bases and J gave up 10 bases, with 12 bases separating them. Germline CDR1 is MNHNY and CDR2 is SVGAGI (reference sequence).

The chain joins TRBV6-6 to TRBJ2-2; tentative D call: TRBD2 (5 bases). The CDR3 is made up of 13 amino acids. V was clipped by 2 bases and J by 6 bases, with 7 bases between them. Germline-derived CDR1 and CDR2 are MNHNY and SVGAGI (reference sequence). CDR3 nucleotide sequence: TGTGCCAGCAGTTACCTGGGAGCCGGGGAGCTGTTTTTT. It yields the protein CASSYLGAGELFF.

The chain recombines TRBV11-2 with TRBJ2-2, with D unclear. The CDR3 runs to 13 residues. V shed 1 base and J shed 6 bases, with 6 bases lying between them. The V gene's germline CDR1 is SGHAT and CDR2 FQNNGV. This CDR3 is CASSLGEAGELFF. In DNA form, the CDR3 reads TGTGCCAGCAGCTTAGGAGAAGCCGGGGAGCTGTTTTTT.

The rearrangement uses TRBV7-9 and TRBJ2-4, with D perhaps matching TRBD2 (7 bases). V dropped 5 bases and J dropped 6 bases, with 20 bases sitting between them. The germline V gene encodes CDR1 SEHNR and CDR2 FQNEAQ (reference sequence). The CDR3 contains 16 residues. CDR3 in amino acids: CASSARGASGGNIQYF. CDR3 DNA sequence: TGTGCCAGCAGCGCACGGGGGGCTAGTGGGGGAAACATTCAGTACTTC. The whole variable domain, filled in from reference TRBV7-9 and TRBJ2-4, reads DTGVSQNPRHKITKRGQNVTFRCDPISEHNRLYWYRQTLGQGPEFLTYFQNEAQLEKSRLLSDRFSAERPKGSFSTLEIQRTEQGDSAMYLCASSARGASGGNIQYFGAGTRLSVL.

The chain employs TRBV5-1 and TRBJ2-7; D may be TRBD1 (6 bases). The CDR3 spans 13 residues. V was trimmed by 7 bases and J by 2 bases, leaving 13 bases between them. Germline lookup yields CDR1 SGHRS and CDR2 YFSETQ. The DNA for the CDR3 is TGCGCCAGCCAGGAGGACAGACCCTACGAGCAGTACTTC. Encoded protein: CASQEDRPYEQYF.

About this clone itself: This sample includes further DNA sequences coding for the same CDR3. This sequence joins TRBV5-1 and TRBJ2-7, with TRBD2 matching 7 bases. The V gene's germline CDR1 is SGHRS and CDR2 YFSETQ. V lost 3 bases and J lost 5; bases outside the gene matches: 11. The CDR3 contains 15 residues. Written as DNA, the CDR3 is TGCGCCAGCAGCTCCGGGACCAGCGGGATAGACGAGCAGTACTTC. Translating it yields CASSSGTSGIDEQYF. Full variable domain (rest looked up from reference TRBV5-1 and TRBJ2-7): KAGVTQTPRYLIKTRGQQVTLSCSPISGHRSVSWYQQTPGQGLQFLFEYFSETQRNKGNFPGRFSGRQFSNSRSEMNVSTLELGDSALYLCASSSGTSGIDEQYFGPGTRLTVT.

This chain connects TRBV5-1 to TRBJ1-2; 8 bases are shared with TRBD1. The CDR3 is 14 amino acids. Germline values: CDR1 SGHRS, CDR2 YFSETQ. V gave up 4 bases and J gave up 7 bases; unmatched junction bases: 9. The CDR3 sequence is CASSKTPGGTGYTF. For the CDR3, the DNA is TGCGCCAGCAGCAAAACCCCAGGGGGCACTGGCTACACCTTC.

This CDR3 reads CASSLTASPTSNEQFF. CDR3 coding DNA: TGCGCCAGCAGCTTGACTGCAAGTCCCACCTCGAATGAGCAGTTCTTC. This rearrangement joins TRBV5-1 to TRBJ2-1; D remains ambiguous. Looked up from germline, CDR1 is SGHRS and CDR2 is YFSETQ. The CDR3 spans 16 residues. V lost 1 base and J lost 7, with 18 bases in between. Using reference TRBV5-1 and TRBJ2-1 for the parts outside the CDR3, the full variable domain is KAGVTQTPRYLIKTRGQQVTLSCSPISGHRSVSWYQQTPGQGLQFLFEYFSETQRNKGNFPGRFSGRQFSNSRSEMNVSTLELGDSALYLCASSLTASPTSNEQFFGPGTRLTVL.